The 15 T cell receptor beta chains given below trace back to one sample, sequenced in a study of blood T cell repertoires in COVID-19 (dated by TCRdb to the early 2020s). The method was the immunoSEQ multiplex PCR assay. Sourced from immuneACCESS, this table was stored by TCRdb with only in-frame sequences that have V and J called. A share of the clones is absent; for the studies checked, an unresolved V gene accounts for under half, and the remainder has no known explanation. Recorded for this sample are 440,000 or so clones; approximately 89% of them occurred a single time. The leading ten clones occupy about 1.6% of the sample. Sequencing was done on a sample of peripheral blood. All receptors come from a woman between 35 and 50 years old with COVID-19, enrolled during active disease.

The V call is TRBV28, the J call TRBJ2-1; 9 bases map to TRBD1. This CDR3 contains 17 residues. J lost 6 bases, V lost 0 bases, and 9 bases had no gene match. The germline gives CDR1 MDHEN, CDR2 SYDVKM. CDR3 amino acids: CASSLWAAGQGTNEQFF. The CDR3 nucleotides are TGTGCCAGCAGTTTATGGGCTGCAGGACAGGGGACCAATGAGCAGTTCTTC.

The V and J genes are TRBV9 and TRBJ2-6; D is perhaps TRBD1 (6 bases). V gave up 6 bases and J gave up 1 base, with 20 bases separating them. This CDR3 contains 18 residues. The V gene's germline CDR1 is SGDLS and CDR2 YYNGEE. The CDR3 region is CASTFTGTPSSGANVLTF. The CDR3 DNA follows: TGTGCCAGCACCTTCACAGGGACCCCTTCTTCTGGGGCCAACGTCCTGACTTTC.

This clone was detected ten times or more. The rearrangement links TRBV2 to TRBJ2-1, with TRBD2 matching over 8 bases. Germline V CDR1 and CDR2: SNHLY, FYNNEI. The J segment lost 3 bases and the V segment lost 6 bases, leaving 4 bases of the junction unmatched. The CDR3 is 14 residues long. This CDR3 reads CASRLADNYNEQFF. CDR3 in DNA: TGTGCCAGCAGACTAGCGGATAACTACAATGAGCAGTTCTTC.

This rearrangement joins TRBV5-6 to TRBJ1-1; D gene unclear. The CDR3 consists of 14 residues. The germline V gene encodes CDR1 SGHDT and CDR2 YYEEEE. V was pared by 1 base and J by 3 bases, with 10 bases between. The chain's CDR3 is CASSLSPTYTEAFF. CDR3 in DNA: TGTGCCAGCAGCTTGTCGCCTACTTACACTGAAGCTTTCTTT.

This sequence joins TRBV30 and TRBJ2-2, with 10 bases lining up with TRBD1. Germline V gene sequence: CDR1 GTSNPN, CDR2 SVGIG (reference sequence). This CDR3 region has 18 residues. Unmatched junction bases numbered 13, after V lost 2 bases and J lost 4 bases. For the CDR3, the DNA is TGTGCCTGGAGTAAGGGACAGGGGAGAGTTGGAAGCACCGGGGAGCTGTTTTTT. It is translated as CAWSKGQGRVGSTGELFF. The entire variable domain, with the rest obtained from reference TRBV30 and TRBJ2-2, is as follows: SQTIHQWPATLVQPVGSPLSLECTVEGTSNPNLYWYRQAAGRGLQLLFYSVGIGQISSEVPQNLSASRPQDRQFILSSKKLLLSDSGFYLCAWSKGQGRVGSTGELFFGEGSRLTVL.

In DNA form, the CDR3 reads TGTGCCAGCAGAACACAACAGGGGGATGGCTACACCTTC. This gives the protein CASRTQQGDGYTF. This chain links TRBV12-3 or TRBV12-4 with TRBJ1-2; TRBD1 aligns across 8 bases. V lost 6 bases and J lost 6; bases outside the gene matches: 6. CDR3 length equals 13 residues.

The CDR3 is CASSLKQELEQFF. The CDR3 nucleotides are TGTGCCAGCAGTTTAAAACAGGAACTCGAGCAGTTCTTC. The gene calls are TRBV28 and TRBJ2-1, with D possibly being TRBD1 (5 bases). This CDR3 is built from 13 residues. Trimming left V 2 bases short and J 10 bases short, with 12 bases between. Germline lookup yields CDR1 MDHEN and CDR2 SYDVKM.

The gene calls are TRBV19 and TRBJ1-3, with a weak D call TRBD1 (5 bases). The CDR3 loop spans 15 amino acids. Germline values: CDR1 LNHDA, CDR2 SQIVND (reference sequence). CDR3 coding DNA: TGTGCTACGACCTTAGCTGGGGCCTCTGGAAACACCATATATTTT. It yields the protein CATTLAGASGNTIYF.

The chain recombines TRBV5-4 with TRBJ1-2; no definite D call. CDR1 and CDR2 from the germline V gene are SGHNT and YYREEE (reference sequence). This CDR3 has 16 residues. V was clipped by 0 bases and J by 3 bases, with 15 bases between them. Here the CDR3 reads CASSLGRVSGDYGYTF. The CDR3 bases are TGTGCCAGCAGCTTGGGTCGGGTATCCGGTGACTATGGCTACACCTTC. The entire variable domain, with the rest obtained from reference TRBV5-4 and TRBJ1-2, is as follows: ETGVTQSPTHLIKTRGQQVTLRCSSQSGHNTVSWYQQALGQGPQFIFQYYREEENGRGNFPPRFSGLQFPNYSSELNVNALELDDSALYLCASSLGRVSGDYGYTFGSGTRLTVV.

This clone came up once. The V gene is TRBV11-2, the J gene TRBJ1-1; tentatively, D is TRBD1 (5 bases). This CDR3 comprises 15 residues. The ends were cut back, 2 bases at V and 4 bases at J, with 14 bases in the middle. From germline, CDR1 is SGHAT and CDR2 FQNNGV. The CDR3 DNA sequence: TGTGCCAGCAGCTTATGGGGGGGTAGGAGCACTGAAGCTTTCTTT. Amino acids: CASSLWGGRSTEAFF.

This chain links TRBV7-2 with TRBJ1-3; D not resolved. Trimming cost V 2 bases and J 0 bases, with 11 bases left between them. CDR3 length equals 16 residues. CDR1 is SGHTA, CDR2 FQGNSA, per germline. This chain's CDR3 is CASSLPSLLSGNTIYF. The CDR3 DNA reads as TGTGCCAGCAGCTTACCTAGTCTTCTCTCTGGAAACACCATATATTTT.

The chain combines TRBV7-2 with TRBJ1-3; D possibly corresponds to TRBD1 (5 bases). V was trimmed by 1 base and J by 0 bases, leaving 10 bases between them. The germline gives CDR1 SGHTA, CDR2 FQGNSA. This CDR3 is 16 amino acids long. The CDR3 nucleotides read TGTGCCAGCAGCTTAGGGACACTTAGCTCTGGAAACACCATATATTTT. Its protein product is CASSLGTLSSGNTIYF.

The gene calls are TRBV9 and TRBJ2-3; the match to TRBD1 covers 7 bases. Losses at the gene ends were 1 base for V and 5 bases for J; bases not matched to a gene: 7. CDR3 length equals 15 residues. Germline V gene sequence: CDR1 SGDLS, CDR2 YYNGEE. The CDR3 sequence is CASSVSGGEGDTQYF. The CDR3 DNA sequence: TGTGCCAGCAGCGTATCAGGGGGAGAGGGAGATACGCAGTATTTT.

This chain connects TRBV5-1 to TRBJ2-5, with D possibly matching TRBD2 (5 bases). The CDR3 is 15 amino acids. CDR1 and CDR2 (germline): SGHRS, YFSETQ. V lost 1 base and J 5 bases, leaving 15 bases between the germline ends. CDR3: CASSLKAERGETQYF. The CDR3 DNA reads as TGCGCCAGCAGCTTGAAGGCAGAGAGAGGGGAGACCCAGTACTTC. Combining the CDR3 with reference TRBV5-1 and TRBJ2-5 gives the whole variable domain KAGVTQTPRYLIKTRGQQVTLSCSPISGHRSVSWYQQTPGQGLQFLFEYFSETQRNKGNFPGRFSGRQFSNSRSEMNVSTLELGDSALYLCASSLKAERGETQYFGPGTRLLVL.

The V and J genes are TRBV19 and TRBJ1-1; TRBD1 matches at 8 bases. The CDR3 consists of 13 residues. V gave up 4 bases and J gave up 9 bases; unmatched junction bases: 7. In germline, CDR1 is LNHDA, CDR2 SQIVND (reference sequence). Written as DNA, the CDR3 is TGTGCCAGTAGTAATTCGGGACAGGTCCAAGCTTTCTTT. It specifies CASSNSGQVQAFF.